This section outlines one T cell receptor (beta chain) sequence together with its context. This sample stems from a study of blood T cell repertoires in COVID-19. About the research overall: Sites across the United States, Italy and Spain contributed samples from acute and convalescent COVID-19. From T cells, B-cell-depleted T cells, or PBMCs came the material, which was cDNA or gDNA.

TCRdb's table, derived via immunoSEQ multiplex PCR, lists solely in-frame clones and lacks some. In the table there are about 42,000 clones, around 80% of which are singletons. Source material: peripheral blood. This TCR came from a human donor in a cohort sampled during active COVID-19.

CDR3 DNA sequence: TGTGCCAGCAGTGAATCTACCGGGACAGGGGGCGGTCAGCCCCAGCATTTT. Amino acids: CASSESTGTGGGQPQHF. The chain carries TRBV25-1 and TRBJ1-5; 12 positions match TRBD1. The CDR3 is 17 residues long. Germline lookup yields CDR1 MGHDK and CDR2 SYGVNS. Trimming removed 1 base from V and 6 bases from J; junction bases left unmatched: 7.